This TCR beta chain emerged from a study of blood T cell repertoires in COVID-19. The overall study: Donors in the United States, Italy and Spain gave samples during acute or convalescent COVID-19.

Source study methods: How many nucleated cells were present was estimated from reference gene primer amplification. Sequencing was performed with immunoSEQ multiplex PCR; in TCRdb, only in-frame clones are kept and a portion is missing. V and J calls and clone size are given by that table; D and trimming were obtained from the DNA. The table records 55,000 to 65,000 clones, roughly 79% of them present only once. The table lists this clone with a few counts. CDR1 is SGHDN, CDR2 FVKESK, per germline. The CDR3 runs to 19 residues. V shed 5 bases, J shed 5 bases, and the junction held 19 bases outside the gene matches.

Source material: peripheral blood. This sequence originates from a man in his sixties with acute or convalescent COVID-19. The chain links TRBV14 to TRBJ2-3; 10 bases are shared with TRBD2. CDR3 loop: CASSYAGASGGASLDTQYF. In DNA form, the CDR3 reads TGTGCCAGCAGCTATGCCGGAGCTAGCGGGGGCGCCAGTCTAGATACGCAGTATTTT.